There are a few counts of the clone carrying this T cell receptor (beta chain). The entry originates in a study of T cells after yellow fever vaccination. CDR3 length: 15 residues. Germline CDR1 DFQATT, CDR2 SNEGSKA (reference sequence). V lost 6 bases and J lost 0, with 17 bases in between. TCRdb independently ran MiXCR on the 5' RACE reads; one entry per CDR3 protein. The sample holds roughly 160,000 distinct CDR3 sequences, 6% to 7.5% seen once. V gene TRBV20-1 combines with J gene TRBJ2-5; D may match TRBD1 or TRBD2 (5 bases each). This clonotype was obtained from a man between 18 and 29 years old who received the YFV17D yellow fever vaccine. This sample comprised CD4+ T cells sorted from PBMCs, obtained around 5 days after the first yellow fever vaccination. DNA of the CDR3: TGCAGTGCAAGGGACGTTTCTGGGGACCAAGAGACCCAGTACTTC. Its protein product is CSARDVSGDQETQYF.